Each of the 18 T cell receptor beta chains below was sequenced from the same sample in a study of T cells expressing NK-cell markers. Using the 5' RACE reads, TCRdb records one entry per CDR3 protein without DNA. This table holds a few hundred thousand distinct CDR3 sequences. Sequencing was carried out using blood T cells: a sorted CD56 or NKG2C T cell subset, CD4+ or CD8+ T cells, or bulk PBMC T cells (not recorded which). Every receptor here comes from a man aged 18-69 years in good health.

The J gene is TRBJ2-1, the V gene TRBV27; TCRdb returns TRBD1, unconfirmable since there is no DNA. The CDR3 covers 17 residues. Germline CDR1 is MNHEY and CDR2 is SMNVEV (reference sequence). The CDR3 is CASSSPARGPDYNEQFF.

The V call is TRBV19, the J call TRBJ1-1; the D gene TCRdb calls, TRBD1, cannot be checked with no DNA. The CDR3 sequence is 11 residues long. CDR1 LNHDA and CDR2 SQIVND come from the germline V gene (reference sequence). CDR3 amino acids: CACLGRTEAFF.

The chain combines TRBV6-1 with TRBJ1-5; the TCRdb call, TRBD1, lacks DNA for checking. The CDR3 covers 15 residues. Germline values: CDR1 MNHNS, CDR2 SASEGT. CDR3 loop: CASSRTGEGHQPQHF.

J is TRBJ2-3 and V is TRBV10-3; without DNA, the TCRdb call of TRBD2 cannot be checked. The V gene's germline CDR1 is ENHRY and CDR2 SYGVKD. This CDR3 spans 15 amino acids. The CDR3 here is CAISGTGGPLDTQYF.

The chain employs TRBV6-5 and TRBJ1-2. The germline V gene has CDR1 MNHEY and CDR2 SVGAGI. This CDR3 spans 15 amino acids. The CDR3 sequence is CASSYSRWTNYGYTF.

The V and J genes are TRBV18 and TRBJ2-1. The CDR3 spans 12 residues. Germline V gene data show CDR1 as KGHSH and CDR2 as LQKENI. CDR3: CASSLGFAEQFF.

CDR3 residues: CASSLNTGGAGGYTF. The chain joins TRBV5-1 to TRBJ1-2; TCRdb selects TRBD1, and the lack of DNA leaves this call unchecked. Germline lookup yields CDR1 SGHRS and CDR2 YFSETQ. CDR3 length equals 15 residues.

The chain employs TRBV30 and TRBJ2-1; TCRdb's assignment of TRBD1 cannot be checked, as there is no DNA. Per germline, CDR1 GTSNPN and CDR2 SVGIG (reference sequence). The CDR3 consists of 15 residues. Here the CDR3 reads CAWSVHRGTDNEQFF.

V is TRBV11-2 and J is TRBJ1-2; TCRdb outputs TRBD1, but without DNA this stays unchecked. Germline CDR1 reads SGHAT; CDR2 reads FQNNGV. The CDR3 contains 17 residues. The CDR3 spells CASSIPGQGSSHYGYTF.

The chain combines TRBV19 with TRBJ2-5; TCRdb names TRBD1, which stays unverified in the absence of DNA. This CDR3 has 14 amino acids. Germline CDR1 is LNHDA and CDR2 is SQIVND (reference sequence). CDR3: CASNDPGNQETQYF.

The chain recombines TRBV6-6 with TRBJ1-6. The CDR3 spans 13 residues. Germline CDR1 reads MNHNY; CDR2 reads SVGAGI (reference sequence). The CDR3 sequence: CASSYQVNSPLHF.

The CDR3 loop is CASPEGRSYNEQFF. V is TRBV2 and J is TRBJ2-1; TCRdb gives TRBD1 as the D gene, but with no DNA this cannot be confirmed. CDR1 and CDR2 from the germline V gene are SNHLY and FYNNEI. This CDR3 comprises 14 residues. Complete variable domain (other parts from reference TRBV2 and TRBJ2-1): EPEVTQTPSHQVTQMGQEVILRCVPISNHLYFYWYRQILGQKVEFLVSFYNNEISEKSEIFDDQFSVERPDGSNFTLKIRSTKLEDSAMYFCASPEGRSYNEQFFGPGTRLTVL.

The chain recombines TRBV7-9 with TRBJ2-3; without DNA, the TCRdb call of TRBD2 cannot be checked. CDR3 length: 15 amino acids. Germline V gene lookup returns CDR1 SEHNR and CDR2 FQNEAQ (reference sequence). CDR3 region: CASSLSGPSTDTQYF. The full variable domain, its missing parts supplied by reference TRBV7-9 and TRBJ2-3, is DTGVSQNPRHKITKRGQNVTFRCDPISEHNRLYWYRQTLGQGPEFLTYFQNEAQLEKSRLLSDRFSAERPKGSFSTLEIQRTEQGDSAMYLCASSLSGPSTDTQYFGPGTRLTVL.

This chain uses TRBV20-1 with TRBJ2-6; TCRdb designates TRBD1, a call that cannot be tested without DNA. CDR3 size: 16 residues. Germline CDR1 and CDR2: DFQATT and SNEGSKA (reference sequence). The CDR3 loop is CSARVQGARGANVLTF.

The gene calls are TRBV6-5 and TRBJ1-2; TCRdb reports TRBD1, a call that lacks DNA to check it against. This CDR3 region has 12 residues. Per the germline V gene, CDR1 is MNHEY and CDR2 is SVGAGI. This CDR3 reads CASRGWGSGYTF.

The gene calls are TRBV28 and TRBJ2-4; the D call from TCRdb, TRBD1, cannot be confirmed without DNA. This CDR3 spans 14 amino acids. Germline CDR1 and CDR2: MDHEN and SYDVKM. The CDR3 loop reads CASSPRQGASIQYF. The full variable domain, rest sourced from reference TRBV28 and TRBJ2-4, is DVKVTQSSRYLVKRTGEKVFLECVQDMDHENMFWYRQDPGLGLRLIYFSYDVKMKEKGDIPEGYSVSREKKERFSLILESASTNQTSMYLCASSPRQGASIQYFGAGTRLSVL.

The chain employs TRBV7-8 and TRBJ2-5; TCRdb calls TRBD2, which cannot be checked without DNA. CDR3 length: 17 residues. Germline CDR1 and CDR2: SGHVS and FQNEAQ. The CDR3: CASSLAGDALAGITQYF.

V usage is TRBV18 and J usage is TRBJ1-1. CDR3 length equals 13 residues. Germline V gene sequence: CDR1 KGHSH, CDR2 LQKENI. CDR3 residues: CASSPYEGIEAFF. Using reference TRBV18 and TRBJ1-1 for the parts outside the CDR3, the full variable domain is NAGVMQNPRHLVRRRGQEARLRCSPMKGHSHVYWYRQLPEEGLKFMVYLQKENIIDESGMPKERFSAEFPKEGPSILRIQQVVRGDSAAYFCASSPYEGIEAFFGQGTRLTVV.